This T cell receptor (beta chain) was retrieved from a study of human T cells and chemical hapten exposure. The overall study: Across samples, TCR yields varied, mostly owing to small differences in pooled library volumes.

Time point in this sample: pre-sensitization, week 0. This sample's treatment: therapeutic diphenylcyclopropenone sensitization with weekly scalp DPC. A single record per CDR3 protein comes from TCRdb applying MiXCR to the RACE reads. Counted here are fewer than 200,000 distinct CDR3 sequences, around 30% occurring once; the ten biggest clones make up roughly 3%. Germline V gene data show CDR1 as DFQATT and CDR2 as SNEGSKA (reference sequence). The CDR3 is 17 amino acids. V gave up 0 bases and J gave up 8 bases, with 25 bases separating them. This clonotype was observed many times. This chain joins TRBV20-1 and TRBJ1-2; D is perhaps TRBD1 (6 bases). The receptor's source is a woman in her twenties or thirties with alopecia areata. Some clones in this sample may be carry-over from other donors' samples. The input for sequencing was whole blood, taken in connection with sensitization to the hapten diphenylcyclopropenone (DPC). In nucleotides, the CDR3 is TGCAGTGCTAGAGATCGGGGTGGGGGGGCGGAAGGTAGAGGCTACACCTTC. It codes for CSARDRGGGAEGRGYTF.